This T cell receptor beta chain derives from a study of shared clonotypes between healthy human individuals. About this clone: Other DNA sequences in this sample translate to the same CDR3.

Germline CDR1 reads LNHDA; CDR2 reads SQIVND (reference sequence). With 3 bases removed from V and 1 base from J, the gap between germline ends came to 7 bases. This CDR3 is built from 13 residues. This table comes from immunoSEQ multiplex PCR, and its TCRdb copy is limited to in-frame clones, with some not included. The sample lists about 600,000 clones; 98% were seen once. Positively selected for CCR7, the CD45RO-negative cells used as naive CD8 cells excluded terminally differentiated effector memory CD45RA+ cells. The rearrangement links TRBV19 to TRBJ2-7; maybe TRBD2 (6 bases). The specimen sequenced was naive CD8+ T cells sorted from blood. The receptor comes from a man younger than 45 in good health. CDR3 amino acids: CASSIGGSYEQYF. CDR3 in DNA: TGTGCCAGTAGTATCGGGGGATCCTACGAGCAGTACTTC.